This T cell receptor beta chain was profiled in a study of beta chain features in type 1 diabetes. Regarding the study as a whole: Shorter TCRB CDR3s, moderately but significantly so, marked every one of the four CD4+ subsets in Type 1 diabetes patients. Whether HLA type influences TCRB rearrangement remained unresolved here. Overrepresentation of cells with high TCR expression could result from cDNA sequencing.

The CDR3 is 11 amino acids. V was trimmed by 3 bases and J by 10 bases, leaving 10 bases between them. Germline CDR1 reads DFQATT; CDR2 reads SNEGSKA (reference sequence). Markers CD45RO/CCR7/CD25/CD127/CD95/CD27 served to sort CD4+ naive, central memory, regulatory and stem cell-like memory cells. Points on this clone: Its antigen remains unknown.

Investigators reverse transcribed all isolated RNA, so they sequenced expressed TCRB transcripts. Produced via immunoSEQ multiplex PCR; TCRdb's table is partial and in-frame only. The sample gives about 660,000 clones, about 14% of which show up once; just under 0.04% is in the top ten. This chain links TRBV20-1 with TRBJ2-1; D is undetermined. The TCR comes from a man younger than 35 with type 1 diabetes. Material: naive CD4+ T cells from blood. As DNA, the CDR3 is TGCAGTGCTAGTAAAGCCGCGGAGCAGTTCTTC. It is translated as CSASKAAEQFF.